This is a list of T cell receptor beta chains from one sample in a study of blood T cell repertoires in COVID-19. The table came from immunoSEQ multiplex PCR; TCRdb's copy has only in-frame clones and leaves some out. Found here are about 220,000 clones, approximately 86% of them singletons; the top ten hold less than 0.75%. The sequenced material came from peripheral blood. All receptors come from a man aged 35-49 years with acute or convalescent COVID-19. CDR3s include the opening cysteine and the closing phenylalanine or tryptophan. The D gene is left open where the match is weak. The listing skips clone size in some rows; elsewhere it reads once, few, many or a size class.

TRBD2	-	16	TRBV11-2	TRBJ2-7	TGTGCCAGCAGCTTCCTGGGCGGGGGGGCCGAATACGAGCAGTACTTC	CASSFLGGGAEYEQYF
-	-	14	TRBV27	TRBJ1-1	TGTGCCAGCAGCCCCGCCACAGGGAACACTGAAGCTTTCTTT	CASSPATGNTEAFF
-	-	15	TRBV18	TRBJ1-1	TGTGCCAGCTCACCAGCGACAGGCATGAACACTGAAGCTTTCTTT	CASSPATGMNTEAFF
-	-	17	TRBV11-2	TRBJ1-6	TGTGCCAGCAGCTCCGGACAGCCCAGCTCCTATAATTCACCCCTCCACTTT	CASSSGQPSSYNSPLHF
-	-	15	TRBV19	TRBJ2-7	TGTGCCAGTAGTATGGGAGGCGGGTTCTCCTACGAGCAGTACTTC	CASSMGGGFSYEQYF
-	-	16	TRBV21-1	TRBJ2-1	TGTGCCAGCAGCAAGAGGGGACTAGCGGGACTGAATGAGCAGTTCTTC	CASSKRGLAGLNEQFF
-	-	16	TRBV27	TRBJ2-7	TGTGCCAGCAGCCCGACATTGGGATGGAGGAGCTACGAGCAGTACTTC	CASSPTLGWRSYEQYF
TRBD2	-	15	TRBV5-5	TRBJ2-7	TGTGCCAGCAGCTTGAACGAGCGGGGGGCCTACGAGCAGTACTTC	CASSLNERGAYEQYF
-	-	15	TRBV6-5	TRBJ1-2	TGTGCCAGCAGTTACTTTGGCCAGGCTAACTATGGCTACACCTTC	CASSYFGQANYGYTF
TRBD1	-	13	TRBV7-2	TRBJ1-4	TGTGCCAGCAGTCCAGGGGGCGATGAAAAACTGTTTTTT	CASSPGGDEKLFF
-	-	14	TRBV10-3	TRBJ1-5	TGTGCCATCAGCTCGACAGTCTACAATCAGCCCCAGCATTTT	CAISSTVYNQPQHF
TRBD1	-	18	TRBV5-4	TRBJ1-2	TGTGCCAGCAGCTTGGGCCAGGGGGAAGGTCGAGGGGTGGCGGGCTACACCTTC	CASSLGQGEGRGVAGYTF
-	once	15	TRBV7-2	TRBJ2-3	TGTGCCAGCAGCCCCCGAGGAAGCGAGGGAGATACGCAGTATTTT	CASSPRGSEGDTQYF
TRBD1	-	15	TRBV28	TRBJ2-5	TGTGCCAGCAGTCCGAGGACAGGGGCCCCAGGGACCCAGTACTTC	CASSPRTGAPGTQYF
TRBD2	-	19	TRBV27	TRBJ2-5	TGTGCCAGCAGTCTTACCCCGGGGAGGGGACTAGGTCCCCAAGAGACCCAGTACTTC	CASSLTPGRGLGPQETQYF
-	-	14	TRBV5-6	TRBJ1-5	TGTGCCAGCAGCTTGGGTCTATCCAATCAGCCCCAGCATTTT	CASSLGLSNQPQHF